This TCR beta chain was sequenced for a study of shared clonotypes between healthy human individuals. Broader study findings: Shared clonotypes: 4.5% to 6% naive CD4, around 4% naive CD8, less than 2.5% memory CD4, 0.35% to 0.5% memory CD8.

About this clone: What it binds is not known.

The assay ran at deep level. Some clones are missing from TCRdb's copy, which holds only in-frame ones; the method was immunoSEQ multiplex PCR. The sample has about 2,200,000 clones, approximately 94% seen once. This CDR3 has 13 amino acids. Germline V gene data show CDR1 as SEHNR and CDR2 as FQNEAQ (reference sequence). Trimming cost V 8 bases and J 6 bases; bases outside gene matches: 8. In the naive CD8 group, cells lacked CD45RO and were positively selected for CCR7, so terminally differentiated effector memory CD45RA+ cells were left out. The receptor was derived from a man younger than 30 in good health. Some clones in this sample may be carry-over from other donors' samples. Sequencing input: naive CD8+ T cells from PBMCs. The chain joins TRBV7-9 to TRBJ1-2, with 8 bases lining up with TRBD1. This CDR3 is CASGIDRGDGYTF. The CDR3, as DNA: TGTGCCAGCGGGATAGACAGGGGCGATGGCTACACCTTC. Together with reference TRBV7-9 and TRBJ1-2, the CDR3 gives the full variable domain: DTGVSQNPRHKITKRGQNVTFRCDPISEHNRLYWYRQTLGQGPEFLTYFQNEAQLEKSRLLSDRFSAERPKGSFSTLEIQRTEQGDSAMYLCASGIDRGDGYTFGSGTRLTVV.